The clone carrying this T cell receptor (beta chain) was found a few times. Methods used by the authors: Amplifying reference gene primers gave estimates of nucleated cell counts. Sequencing used immunoSEQ multiplex PCR; TCRdb keeps in-frame clones, though not all of them. The DNA was the basis for D and trimming; V, J and clone size are from that table. The sample consists of about 240,000 clones, roughly 90% of them appearing once. Participant ages covered about 18 to 95 years across 24 US areas. Either two negative PCRs, clearance, or symptom resolution qualified Cohort 3 donors as recovered. These data are taken from a study of blood T cell repertoires in COVID-19. Study context: The origin of the acute and convalescent COVID-19 samples was the United States, Italy and Spain.

Germline trimming cut 4 bases from V and 3 bases from J; bases unmatched to any gene: 11. CDR3 length: 16 amino acids. Germline CDR1 is SGHRS and CDR2 is YFSETQ. The sequenced material came from PBMCs or T cells enriched from blood (not recorded which). The V call is TRBV5-1, the J call TRBJ2-3; the match to TRBD1 covers 7 bases. This TCR derives from a woman aged 25 to 39 who had recovered from COVID-19. The DNA for the CDR3 is TGCGCCAGCAGCCCCAGGGGGACAGTTGTAACAGATACGCAGTATTTT. It translates to CASSPRGTVVTDTQYF.